This T cell receptor (beta chain) comes out of a study of response to subunit inactivated influenza vaccine. Via MiXCR, TCRdb re-called the RT-PCR reads, giving one row per CDR3 protein. Among around 760,000 distinct CDR3 sequences listed, 11% to 15% were seen once. This CDR3 region has 14 residues. After removal of 0 bases from V and 5 bases from J, the junction contained 1 base not matched to a gene. The germline gives CDR1 DFQATT, CDR2 SNEGSKA (reference sequence). Sequenced here: PBMCs from blood, sampled less than 15 days before vaccination. The chain is built from TRBV20-1 and TRBJ2-7, with 13 bases lining up with TRBD2. The TCR sequence derives from a man in his fifties who received an inactivated influenza vaccine. The CDR3 region has the DNA TGCAGTGCTAGAGATGGACTAGCGGGGGACGAGCAGTACTTC. Protein sequence: CSARDGLAGDEQYF.